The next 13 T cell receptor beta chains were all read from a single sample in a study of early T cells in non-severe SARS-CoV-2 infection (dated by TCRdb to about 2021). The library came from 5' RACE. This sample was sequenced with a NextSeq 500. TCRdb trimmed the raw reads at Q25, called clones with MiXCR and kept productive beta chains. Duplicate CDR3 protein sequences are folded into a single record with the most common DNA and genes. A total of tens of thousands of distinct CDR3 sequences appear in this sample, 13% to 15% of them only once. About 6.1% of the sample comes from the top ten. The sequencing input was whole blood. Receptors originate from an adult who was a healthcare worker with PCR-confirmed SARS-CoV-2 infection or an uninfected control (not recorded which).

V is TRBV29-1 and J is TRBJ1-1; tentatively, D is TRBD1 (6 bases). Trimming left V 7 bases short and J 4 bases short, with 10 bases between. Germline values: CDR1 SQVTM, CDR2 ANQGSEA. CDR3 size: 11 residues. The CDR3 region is CSANRVTEAFF. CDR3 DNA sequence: TGCAGCGCGAACAGGGTCACTGAAGCTTTCTTT. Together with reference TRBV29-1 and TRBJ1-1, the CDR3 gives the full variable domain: SAVISQKPSRDICQRGTSLTIQCQVDSQVTMMFWYRQQPGQSLTLIATANQGSEATYESGFVIDKFPISRPNLTFSTLTVSNMSPEDSSIYLCSANRVTEAFFGQGTRLTVV.

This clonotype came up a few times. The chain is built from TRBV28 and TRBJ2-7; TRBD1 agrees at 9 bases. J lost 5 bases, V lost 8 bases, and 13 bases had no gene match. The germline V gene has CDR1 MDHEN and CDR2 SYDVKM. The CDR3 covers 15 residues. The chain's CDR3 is CASDSTGQGINEQYF. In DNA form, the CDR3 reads TGTGCCAGCGATTCGACGGGACAGGGAATCAACGAGCAGTACTTC. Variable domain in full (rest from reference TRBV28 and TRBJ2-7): DVKVTQSSRYLVKRTGEKVFLECVQDMDHENMFWYRQDPGLGLRLIYFSYDVKMKEKGDIPEGYSVSREKKERFSLILESASTNQTSMYLCASDSTGQGINEQYFGPGTRLTVT.

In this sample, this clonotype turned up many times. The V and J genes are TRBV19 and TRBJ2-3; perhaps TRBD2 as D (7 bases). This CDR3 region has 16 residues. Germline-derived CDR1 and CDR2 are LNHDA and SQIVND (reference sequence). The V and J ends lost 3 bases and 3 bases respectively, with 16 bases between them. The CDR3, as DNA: TGTGCCAGTAGTATGAGGGGAGGGGGGAATACAGATACGCAGTATTTT. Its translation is CASSMRGGGNTDTQYF.

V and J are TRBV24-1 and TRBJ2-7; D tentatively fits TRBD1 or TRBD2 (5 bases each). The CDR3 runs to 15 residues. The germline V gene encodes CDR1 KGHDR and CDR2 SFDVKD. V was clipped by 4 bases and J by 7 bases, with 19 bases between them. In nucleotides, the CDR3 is TGTGCCACCAGTGACTCCCCAAGAGGGGCTAATGAGCAGTACTTC. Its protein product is CATSDSPRGANEQYF.

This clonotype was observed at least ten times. CDR3 bases: TGTGCCAGCAGCTTGGACAGGGATGAGCAGTTCTTC. Its protein is CASSLDRDEQFF. V is TRBV5-4 and J is TRBJ2-1; D possibly corresponds to TRBD1 (6 bases). The CDR3 runs 12 residues. CDR1 and CDR2 (germline): SGHNT, YYREEE (reference sequence). With 0 bases removed from V and 8 bases from J, the gap between germline ends came to 6 bases.

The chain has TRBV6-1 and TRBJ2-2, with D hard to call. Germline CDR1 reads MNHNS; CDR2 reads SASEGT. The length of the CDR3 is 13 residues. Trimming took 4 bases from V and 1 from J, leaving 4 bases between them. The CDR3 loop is CASSVVNTGELFF. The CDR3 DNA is TGTGCCAGCAGTGTAGTGAACACCGGGGAGCTGTTTTTT.

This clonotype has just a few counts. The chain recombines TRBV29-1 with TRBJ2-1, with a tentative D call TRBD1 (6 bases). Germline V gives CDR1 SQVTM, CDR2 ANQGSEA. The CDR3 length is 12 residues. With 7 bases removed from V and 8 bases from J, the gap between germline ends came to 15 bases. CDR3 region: CSGSGHLDEQFF. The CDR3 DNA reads TGCAGCGGCTCGGGACACCTTGATGAGCAGTTCTTC.

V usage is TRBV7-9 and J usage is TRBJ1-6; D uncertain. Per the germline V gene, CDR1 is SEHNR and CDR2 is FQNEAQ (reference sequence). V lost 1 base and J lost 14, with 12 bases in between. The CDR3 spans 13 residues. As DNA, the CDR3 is TGTGCCAGCAGCTTAGTTGGAGCCCGGTCCCTCCACTTT. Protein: CASSLVGARSLHF.

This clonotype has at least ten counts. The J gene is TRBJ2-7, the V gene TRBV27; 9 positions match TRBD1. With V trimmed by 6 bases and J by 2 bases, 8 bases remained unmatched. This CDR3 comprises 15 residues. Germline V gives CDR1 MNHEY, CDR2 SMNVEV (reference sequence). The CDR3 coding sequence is TGTGCCAGCAGACGACCGGGACAGGGTGCCTACGAGCAGTACTTC. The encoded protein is CASRRPGQGAYEQYF.

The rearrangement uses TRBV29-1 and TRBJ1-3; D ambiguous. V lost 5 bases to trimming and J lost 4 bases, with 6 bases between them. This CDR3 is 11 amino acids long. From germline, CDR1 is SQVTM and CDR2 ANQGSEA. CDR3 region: CSVMEGNTIYF. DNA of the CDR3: TGCAGCGTTATGGAGGGAAACACCATATATTTT. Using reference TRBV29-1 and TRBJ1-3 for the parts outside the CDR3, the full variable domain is SAVISQKPSRDICQRGTSLTIQCQVDSQVTMMFWYRQQPGQSLTLIATANQGSEATYESGFVIDKFPISRPNLTFSTLTVSNMSPEDSSIYLCSVMEGNTIYFGEGSWLTVV.

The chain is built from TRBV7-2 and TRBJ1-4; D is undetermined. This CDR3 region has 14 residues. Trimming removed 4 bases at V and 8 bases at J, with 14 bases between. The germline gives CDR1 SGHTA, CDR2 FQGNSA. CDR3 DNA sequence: TGTGCCAGCAGCTCCTCAGCGGTAGCGGAAAAACTGTTTTTT. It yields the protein CASSSSAVAEKLFF.

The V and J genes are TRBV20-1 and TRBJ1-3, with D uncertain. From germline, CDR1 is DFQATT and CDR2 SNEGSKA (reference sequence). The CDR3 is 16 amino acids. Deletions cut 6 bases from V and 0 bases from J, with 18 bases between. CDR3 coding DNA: TGCAGTGCCATAGACCAGGTTGGCAGCTCTGGAAACACCATATATTTT. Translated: CSAIDQVGSSGNTIYF.

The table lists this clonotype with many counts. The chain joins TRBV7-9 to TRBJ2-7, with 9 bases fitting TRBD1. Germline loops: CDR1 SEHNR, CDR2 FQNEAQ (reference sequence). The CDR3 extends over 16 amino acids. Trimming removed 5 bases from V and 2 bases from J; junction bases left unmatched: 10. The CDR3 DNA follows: TGTGCCAGCAGCCTCCGGGGACAGGGTGCTACCTACGAGCAGTACTTC. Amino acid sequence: CASSLRGQGATYEQYF.